This is a list of T cell receptor beta chains from one sample in a study of blood T cell repertoires in COVID-19. TCRdb's copy holds only in-frame clones and misses some; the assay was immunoSEQ multiplex PCR. In the table there are 60,000 to 70,000 clones, about 86% of which are singletons. The sample consisted of peripheral blood. The receptors were gathered from a woman aged 60-75 years with acute or convalescent COVID-19. Both conserved end residues are part of each CDR3. Each record gives: CDR3 DNA, CDR3 protein, V gene, D gene, J gene, clone size. D genes are given only for firm matches. Size tells how often a clone was seen (once, few, many) or the class of an expanded clone, and some rows leave it out.

TGTGCCAGTAGTATAGGTAAGGGGATAATCTATGGCTACACCTTC	CASSIGKGIIYGYTF	TRBV19	.	TRBJ1-2	.
TGTGCCAGCAGCCCGACAGGGTCGCGGCCCCAGCATTTT	CASSPTGSRPQHF	TRBV9	TRBD1	TRBJ1-5	.
TGCGCCAGCAGCCTCGGACTGACGGACTCCTACGAGCAGTACTTC	CASSLGLTDSYEQYF	TRBV4-1	.	TRBJ2-7	many
TGTGCCAGCAGCCCACCCTTCCCGGGGAAAGAGACCCAGTACTTC	CASSPPFPGKETQYF	TRBV7-8	.	TRBJ2-5	once
TGTGCCAGCAGCTCGGCGGGGAACTATGGCTACACCTTC	CASSSAGNYGYTF	TRBV9	.	TRBJ1-2	.
TGTGCCAGCAGCTCCCAGGGGTACAGTGGCTACACCTTC	CASSSQGYSGYTF	TRBV11-2	.	TRBJ1-2	.
TGTGCCAGCTCACCAGTGAGCTCCTATAATTCACCCCTCCACTTT	CASSPVSSYNSPLHF	TRBV18	.	TRBJ1-6	.
TGTGCCAGCAGCCAAGATTGGCGGGGCACAGATACGCAGTATTTT	CASSQDWRGTDTQYF	TRBV4-2	.	TRBJ2-3	once
TGTGCCAGCTCACCATCAAACGGAGATACGCAGTATTTT	CASSPSNGDTQYF	TRBV18	.	TRBJ2-3	.
TGTGCCAGCAGTAAACAGGGGAGAAGTGGTCAGCCCCAGCATTTT	CASSKQGRSGQPQHF	TRBV27	TRBD1	TRBJ1-5	.
TGTGCCAGCAGCTCCTCACAGGGGTTCTATGGCTACACCTTC	CASSSSQGFYGYTF	TRBV7-2	TRBD1	TRBJ1-2	.
TGTGCCAGCATTTCACGTGCAGGGAGGGTCACTGAAGCTTTCTTT	CASISRAGRVTEAFF	TRBV5-5	.	TRBJ1-1	few
TGTGCCAGTACCCTCGGACAGACGACAACAGCAACTAATGAAAAACTGTTTTTT	CASTLGQTTTATNEKLFF	TRBV19	.	TRBJ1-4	.
TGTGCCAGCAGGTCCTCAGGGATGGGGGACAAAGAGACCCAGTACTTC	CASRSSGMGDKETQYF	TRBV28	.	TRBJ2-5	.
TGTGCCAGCAGCGATGAGACAGTAAGCGACGAGCAGTACTTC	CASSDETVSDEQYF	TRBV21-1	.	TRBJ2-7	.
TGTGCCAGCAGCCAAACTACGGACAGGGCAGACTATGGCTACACCTTC	CASSQTTDRADYGYTF	TRBV14	TRBD1	TRBJ1-2	.
TGCGCCAGCAGCCCTTATGACAGTTACAATGAGCAGTTCTTC	CASSPYDSYNEQFF	TRBV5-1	.	TRBJ2-1	few
TGTGCCAGCAGCTTGGTGGGACAGGGGGCGGGGGAGACCCAGTACTTC	CASSLVGQGAGETQYF	TRBV5-5	TRBD1	TRBJ2-5	.
TGCGCCAGCAGCTTGGGGGACAGGGAAAACGAAAAACTGTTTTTT	CASSLGDRENEKLFF	TRBV5-1	TRBD1	TRBJ1-4	.
TGTGCCAGCAGCTCCAGACCCTCAGGCGGGGAGACCCAGTACTTC	CASSSRPSGGETQYF	TRBV5-6	.	TRBJ2-5	.
TGTGCCAGCGGGCGACAGAGCAATCAGCCCCAGCATTTT	CASGRQSNQPQHF	TRBV6-4	.	TRBJ1-5	.
TGTGCCTGGGGTAGAGGCAGTGGCGAGCAGTACTTC	CAWGRGSGEQYF	TRBV30	.	TRBJ2-7	.
TGTGCCAGCAGGACCCCGACAGGGGGCGCAAACACTGAAGCTTTCTTT	CASRTPTGGANTEAFF	TRBV27	TRBD1	TRBJ1-1	.
TGTGCCAGCATGGTAGACAGGGGGCTCGCTGAAGCTTTCTTT	CASMVDRGLAEAFF	TRBV6-5	TRBD1	TRBJ1-1	.
TGTGCCAGCAGCCCATCCCGGGGGGCTGGTGGTGGCTACACCTTC	CASSPSRGAGGGYTF	TRBV9	.	TRBJ1-2	once
TGCAGCGTTGAAGTAGGGGGCAGGGCTTCGCAGTTCTTC	CSVEVGGRASQFF	TRBV29-1	TRBD1	TRBJ2-1	.
TGTGCCAGCAGCTTCGCACGGGGAACGTTTGTGCAGTACTTC	CASSFARGTFVQYF	TRBV7-2	.	TRBJ2-7	.